These T cell receptor beta chains were read from a single sample in a study of blood T cell repertoires in COVID-19. The protocol was immunoSEQ multiplex PCR, while the TCRdb copy is restricted to in-frame clones and leaves out a portion. The sample lists 100,000 or so clones, over 85% occurring once. Input material: peripheral blood. Receptor source: a man between 65 and 85 years old with acute or convalescent COVID-19. The CDR3 runs from the conserved cysteine through the conserved F or W. The D gene is left open where the match is weak. The listing skips clone size in some rows; elsewhere it reads once, few, many or a size class.

j_call,v_call,d_call,clone_size,cdr3_nt,cdr3_aa
TRBJ1-3,TRBV9,NA,once,TGTGCCAGCAGCGCAGAAGGGGGCTCTGGAAACACCATATATTTT,CASSAEGGSGNTIYF
TRBJ1-2,TRBV12-3/TRBV12-4,TRBD1,many,TGTGCCAGCAGTTCGACAGGGAGCCGCGGCTACACCTTC,CASSSTGSRGYTF
TRBJ2-7,TRBV18,TRBD2,NA,TGTGCCAGCTCACCTATGGGGGGGAGTGACGAGCAGTACTTC,CASSPMGGSDEQYF
TRBJ1-2,TRBV3-1/TRBV3-2,TRBD1,NA,TGTGCCAGCAGCCAAAGGCCTGTAGGGGGCGGCTACACCTTC,CASSQRPVGGGYTF
TRBJ2-3,TRBV29-1,TRBD2,NA,TGCAGCGTTGATGTCCTAAGCGGGGGGACAGATACGCAGTATTTT,CSVDVLSGGTDTQYF
TRBJ2-3,TRBV3-1/TRBV3-2,TRBD2,once,TGTGCCAGCAGCCAGTCGGCTAGCGGGGGGGTGTGGATTACGCAGTATTTT,CASSQSASGGVWITQYF
TRBJ2-7,TRBV6-5,NA,NA,TGTGCCAGCGGAGAGAGGAGCTCCTACGAGCAGTACTTC,CASGERSSYEQYF
TRBJ2-3,TRBV29-1,TRBD2,once,TGCAGCGTGGCCCATAGCGGGAGAACAGATACGCAGTATTTT,CSVAHSGRTDTQYF
TRBJ2-7,TRBV30,NA,NA,TGTGCCTGCCAAGGGGGTGTCTGGTACGAGCAGTACTTC,CACQGGVWYEQYF
TRBJ1-5,TRBV27,NA,once,TGTGCCAGCTCTCTCTACGGGAGGGTAGGACAGCCCCAGCATTTT,CASSLYGRVGQPQHF
TRBJ2-4,TRBV6-2/TRBV6-3,NA,NA,TGTGCCAGCAGTTACGGCCCGGGTGTCAAAAACATTCAGTACTTC,CASSYGPGVKNIQYF
TRBJ2-2,TRBV19,NA,NA,TGTGCCACCCGGCAGGGGCTGCACACCGGGGAGCTGTTTTTT,CATRQGLHTGELFF
TRBJ2-5,TRBV29-1,TRBD2,NA,TGCAGCGTTTCCGGACTAGCAGAAGAGACCCAGTACTTC,CSVSGLAEETQYF
TRBJ1-3,TRBV5-8,TRBD1,NA,TGTGCCAGCGGCCGACAGGGCTTCTCTGGAAACACCATATATTTT,CASGRQGFSGNTIYF
TRBJ1-4,TRBV5-1,TRBD1,NA,TGCGCCAGCAGCTCGGCTCTGGGACAGGGGGCTGAAAAACTGTTTTTT,CASSSALGQGAEKLFF
TRBJ2-3,TRBV7-3,TRBD2,NA,TGTGCCAGCAGCCGATTGGGTCTAGCGGGGGTCTTCACAGATACGCAGTATTTT,CASSRLGLAGVFTDTQYF
TRBJ2-5,TRBV5-6,NA,NA,TGTGCCAGCAGCTTAAGGGCAGGGCAAGAGACCCAGTACTTC,CASSLRAGQETQYF
TRBJ2-2,TRBV14,TRBD2,few,TGTGCCAGCAGCCAAGTGGCGGGAGTGATCGGGGAGCTGTTTTTT,CASSQVAGVIGELFF
TRBJ2-1,TRBV19,TRBD1,NA,TGTGCCAGTAGTATATGGACAGGGGTCTACAATGAGCAGTTCTTC,CASSIWTGVYNEQFF
TRBJ1-3,TRBV7-9,NA,few,TGTGCCAGCAGCTTAATGGACAGTGGTGGAAACACCATATATTTT,CASSLMDSGGNTIYF
TRBJ1-2,TRBV19,NA,NA,TGTGCCAGTGCAGAAGGGGTGAACCGGGCCGCCTTCGGCTACACCTTC,CASAEGVNRAAFGYTF
TRBJ1-6,TRBV16,NA,NA,TGTGCCAGCAGCCGTCAGGCAAACGCACCCCTCCACTTT,CASSRQANAPLHF
TRBJ2-3,TRBV27,NA,NA,TGTGCCAGCAGAAGCTGGGGCAATACAGATACGCAGTATTTT,CASRSWGNTDTQYF
TRBJ2-3,TRBV6-2/TRBV6-3,NA,NA,TGTGCCAGCAGTTACTCTGGGAGTCTTGTAGATACGCAGTATTTT,CASSYSGSLVDTQYF
TRBJ1-4,TRBV5-1,TRBD1,NA,TGCGCCAGCAGCTCACTGGGGACAGGGAGTAATGAAAAACTGTTTTTT,CASSSLGTGSNEKLFF
TRBJ1-2,TRBV5-5,TRBD1,NA,TGTGCCAGCAGCTTGACAGGGGTTGACTATGGCTACACCTTC,CASSLTGVDYGYTF
TRBJ1-1,TRBV21-1,NA,NA,TGTGCCAGCAGCAAAAGGGGAGGGAACACTGAAGCTTTCTTT,CASSKRGGNTEAFF
TRBJ2-5,TRBV5-4,NA,NA,TGTGCCAGCAGCTCAGTGCGACAGCACCAAGAGACCCAGTACTTC,CASSSVRQHQETQYF
TRBJ1-5,TRBV2,TRBD1,NA,TGTGCCAGCAGTCGGGAAGGGGGCTTTCAGCCCCAGCATTTT,CASSREGGFQPQHF
TRBJ1-2,TRBV19,NA,NA,TGTGCCAGTAGGCAGAACTATGGCTACACCTTC,CASRQNYGYTF
TRBJ2-5,TRBV3-1/TRBV3-2,TRBD1,NA,TGTGCCAGCAGAGGACAGGGTCAAGAGACCCAGTACTTC,CASRGQGQETQYF
TRBJ1-1,TRBV5-5,NA,once,TGTGCCAGCAGCTTGGTACCGGGGGGAGTGGGCACTGAAGCTTTCTTT,CASSLVPGGVGTEAFF
TRBJ1-1,TRBV29-1,TRBD1,NA,TGCAGCGGGAACAGGGGGCAGACTGAAGCTTTCTTT,CSGNRGQTEAFF
TRBJ2-3,TRBV7-9,TRBD2,NA,TGTGCCAGCAGCTTCTTAGCGGGAGATACGCAGTATTTT,CASSFLAGDTQYF
TRBJ2-7,TRBV18,TRBD1,NA,TGTGCCAGCTCTCCTCAAGGACAGGCCAAATACGAGCAGTACTTC,CASSPQGQAKYEQYF
TRBJ1-1,TRBV6-1,NA,once,TGTGCCAGCAGTGAAGCGCCGGGGTACACTGAAGCTTTCTTT,CASSEAPGYTEAFF
TRBJ2-2,TRBV19,TRBD1,NA,TGTGCCAGTAGTTCCTTTTACCGGGACAGGGAGAACACCGGGGAGCTGTTTTTT,CASSSFYRDRENTGELFF
TRBJ2-1,TRBV18,NA,NA,TGTGCCAGCTCACCAGGGGCGGAACAGTTCTTC,CASSPGAEQFF
TRBJ2-2,TRBV10-2,TRBD1,NA,TGCGCCAGCAGGGACAGGTCGTCCGGGGAGCTGTTTTTT,CASRDRSSGELFF
TRBJ1-1,TRBV28,NA,NA,TGTGCCAGCAGTTTAGGGGGGGTACTGAACACTGAAGCTTTCTTT,CASSLGGVLNTEAFF
TRBJ2-1,TRBV7-6,TRBD2,NA,TGTGCCAGCAGCTCCACGTCTACCGGGAGGGACAATGAGCAGTTCTTC,CASSSTSTGRDNEQFF
TRBJ2-1,TRBV5-1,TRBD1,NA,TGCGCCAGCAGCCTAGGGGGCACAATGTTCAATGAGCAGTTCTTC,CASSLGGTMFNEQFF
TRBJ1-1,TRBV7-6,NA,NA,TGTGCCAGCAGCCTCGAAAGCGACGGGGGGACTGAAGCTTTCTTT,CASSLESDGGTEAFF
TRBJ1-5,TRBV12-3/TRBV12-4,NA,NA,TGTGCCAGCAGTTTAGATGGAGGGCAGCCCCAGCATTTT,CASSLDGGQPQHF
TRBJ2-6,TRBV5-8,TRBD1,once,TGTGCCAGCAGCTCCGGACAGGGGGCGCTCGGGGCCAACGTCCTGACTTTC,CASSSGQGALGANVLTF
TRBJ1-1,TRBV7-9,TRBD1,NA,TGTGCCAGCAGCCTATCCGGGACAGGCGGCACTGAAGCTTTCTTT,CASSLSGTGGTEAFF
TRBJ1-1,TRBV7-9,TRBD1,NA,TGTGCCAGCAGCTTAGAAAAGTGGACAGGGCTGAACACTGAAGCTTTCTTT,CASSLEKWTGLNTEAFF
TRBJ1-3,TRBV10-3,NA,NA,TGTGCCATCAGGGACAGCCGCTCTGGAAACACCATATATTTT,CAIRDSRSGNTIYF
TRBJ2-7,TRBV5-4,TRBD2,NA,TGTGCCAGCAGCGAGGCTAGCGGGGGGCAGTACGAGCAGTACTTC,CASSEASGGQYEQYF
TRBJ1-1,TRBV5-1,NA,NA,TGCGCCAGCGCCTTGGGGGGAGACACTGAAGCTTTCTTT,CASALGGDTEAFF
TRBJ1-5,TRBV4-1,TRBD1,NA,TGCGCCAGCAGCCAAGTTTGGGGACAGGGGGGACTCAGCAATCAGCCCCAGCATTTT,CASSQVWGQGGLSNQPQHF